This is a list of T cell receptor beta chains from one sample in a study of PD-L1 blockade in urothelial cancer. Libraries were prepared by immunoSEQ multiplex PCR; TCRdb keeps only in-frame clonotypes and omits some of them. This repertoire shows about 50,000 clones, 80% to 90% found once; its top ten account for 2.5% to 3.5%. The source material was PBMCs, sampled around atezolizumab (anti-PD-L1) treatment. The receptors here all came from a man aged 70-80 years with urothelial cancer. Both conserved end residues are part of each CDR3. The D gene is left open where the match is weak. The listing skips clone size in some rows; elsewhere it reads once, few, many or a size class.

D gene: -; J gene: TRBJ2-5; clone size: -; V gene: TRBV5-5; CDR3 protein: CASSPVGRKTPRLETQYF; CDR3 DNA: TGTGCCAGCAGCCCGGTTGGAAGGAAGACTCCCCGATTAGAGACCCAGTACTTC
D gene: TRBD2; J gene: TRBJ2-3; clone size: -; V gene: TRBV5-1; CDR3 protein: CASSSRGGTDTQYF; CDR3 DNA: TGCGCCAGCAGCTCGCGGGGGGGCACAGATACGCAGTATTTT
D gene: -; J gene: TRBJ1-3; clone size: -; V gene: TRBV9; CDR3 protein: CAPPGHPGNTIYF; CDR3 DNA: TGTGCCCCACCGGGACATCCTGGAAACACCATATATTTT
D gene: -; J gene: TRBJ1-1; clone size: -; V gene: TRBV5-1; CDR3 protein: CASSAFLGVPRMTEAFF; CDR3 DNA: TGCGCCAGCAGCGCCTTTCTCGGGGTGCCGAGAATGACTGAAGCTTTCTTT
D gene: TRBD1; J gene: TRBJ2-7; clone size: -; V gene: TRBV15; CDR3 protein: CATSGQRGTAAREQYF; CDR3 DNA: TGTGCCACCAGCGGCCAGAGAGGGACAGCCGCCCGCGAGCAGTACTTC
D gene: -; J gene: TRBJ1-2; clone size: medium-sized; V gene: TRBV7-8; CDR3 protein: CASSPVEGYGYTF; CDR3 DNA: TGTGCCAGCAGCCCGGTCGAGGGCTATGGCTACACCTTC
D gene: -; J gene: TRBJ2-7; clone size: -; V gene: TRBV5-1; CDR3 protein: CASSRSGGRGIYEQYF; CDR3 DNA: TGCGCCAGCAGCAGGAGTGGCGGCAGGGGCATCTACGAGCAGTACTTC
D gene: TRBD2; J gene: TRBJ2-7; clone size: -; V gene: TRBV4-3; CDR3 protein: CASSQELAGGRQQYF; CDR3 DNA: TGCGCCAGCAGCCAAGAACTAGCGGGGGGGCGTCAACAGTACTTC
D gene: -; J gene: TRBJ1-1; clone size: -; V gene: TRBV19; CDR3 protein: CASSIGGRNTEAFF; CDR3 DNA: TGTGCCAGTAGTATTGGGGGGAGAAACACTGAAGCTTTCTTT
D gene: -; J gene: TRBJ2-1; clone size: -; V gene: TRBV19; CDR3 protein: CASSIVTRGRNEQFF; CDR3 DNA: TGTGCCAGTAGTATAGTAACACGGGGGAGAAATGAGCAGTTCTTC
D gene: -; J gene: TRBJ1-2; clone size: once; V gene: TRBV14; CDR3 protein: CASSQVQGLVYTF; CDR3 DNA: TGTGCCAGCAGCCAAGTCCAGGGTTTGGTCTACACCTTC
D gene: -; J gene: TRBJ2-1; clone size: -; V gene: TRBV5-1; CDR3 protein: CASSPQGNSYNEQFF; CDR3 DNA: TGCGCCAGCAGCCCTCAGGGGAACTCCTACAATGAGCAGTTCTTC
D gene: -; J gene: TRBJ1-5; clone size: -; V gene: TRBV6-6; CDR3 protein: CASSYANGGGRQPQHF; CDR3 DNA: TGTGCCAGCAGTTATGCCAACGGGGGAGGGAGGCAGCCCCAGCATTTT
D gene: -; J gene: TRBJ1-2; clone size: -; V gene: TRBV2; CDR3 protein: CASSEDRGRGYTF; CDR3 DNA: TGTGCCAGCAGTGAAGACCGCGGTCGTGGCTACACCTTC
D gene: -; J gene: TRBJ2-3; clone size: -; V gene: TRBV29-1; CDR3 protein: CSVDHTDTQYF; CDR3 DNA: TGCAGCGTTGACCACACAGATACGCAGTATTTT
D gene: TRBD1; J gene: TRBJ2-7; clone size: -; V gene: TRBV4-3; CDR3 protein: CASSQDGRGIGEQYF; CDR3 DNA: TGCGCCAGCAGCCAAGACGGCAGGGGGATCGGGGAGCAGTACTTC
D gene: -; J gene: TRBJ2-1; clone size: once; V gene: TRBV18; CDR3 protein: CASSPGLRPEEQFF; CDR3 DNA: TGTGCCAGCTCACCAGGGCTCCGACCCGAGGAGCAGTTCTTC
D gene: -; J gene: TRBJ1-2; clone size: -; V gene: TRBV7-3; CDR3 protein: CASSPFGGIQDGYTF; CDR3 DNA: TGTGCCAGCAGCCCCTTCGGGGGTATTCAGGATGGCTACACCTTC
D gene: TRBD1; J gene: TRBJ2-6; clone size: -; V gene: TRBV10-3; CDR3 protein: CAIRGGVPSGANVLTF; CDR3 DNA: TGTGCCATCAGAGGGGGCGTCCCCTCTGGGGCCAACGTCCTGACTTTC
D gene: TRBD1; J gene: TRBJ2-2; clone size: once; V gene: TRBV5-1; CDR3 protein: CASSARQGWNTGELFF; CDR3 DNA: TGCGCCAGCAGCGCCAGACAGGGCTGGAACACCGGGGAGCTGTTTTTT
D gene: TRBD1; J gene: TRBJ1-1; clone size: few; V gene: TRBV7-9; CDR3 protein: CASSYRGKGTEAFF; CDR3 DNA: TGTGCCAGCAGCTACAGGGGCAAGGGGACTGAAGCTTTCTTT
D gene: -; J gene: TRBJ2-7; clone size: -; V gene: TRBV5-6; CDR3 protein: CASRPRGGDPTKEYF; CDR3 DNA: TGTGCCAGCAGACCTAGGGGGGGAGACCCTACGAAGGAGTACTTC
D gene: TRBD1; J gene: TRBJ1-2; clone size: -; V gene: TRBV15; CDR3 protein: CATSRDLFGGTGPGYTF; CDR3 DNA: TGTGCCACCAGCAGAGACCTATTTGGGGGGACAGGGCCAGGCTACACCTTC
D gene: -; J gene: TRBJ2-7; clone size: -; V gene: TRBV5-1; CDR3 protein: CASSFQGGSYEQYF; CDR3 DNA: TGCGCCAGCAGCTTCCAGGGGGGATCCTACGAGCAGTACTTC
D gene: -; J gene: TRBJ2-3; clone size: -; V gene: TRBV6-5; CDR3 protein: CASSYGLATDTQYF; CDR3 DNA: TGTGCCAGCAGTTACGGGCTAGCTACAGATACGCAGTATTTT
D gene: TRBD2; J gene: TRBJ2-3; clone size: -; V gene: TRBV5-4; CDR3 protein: CASSLERSGNTQYF; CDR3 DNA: TGTGCCAGCAGCTTGGAGCGGAGCGGGAATACGCAGTATTTT
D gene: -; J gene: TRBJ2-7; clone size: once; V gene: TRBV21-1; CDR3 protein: CASRTPPGHPCGYF; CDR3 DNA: TGTGCCAGCAGGACTCCCCCGGGACACCCTTGCGGGTACTTC
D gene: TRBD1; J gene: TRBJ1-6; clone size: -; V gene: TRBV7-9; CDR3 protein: CASSGGQGSSYNSPLHF; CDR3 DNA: TGTGCCAGCAGCGGGGGACAGGGAAGCTCCTATAATTCACCCCTCCACTTT
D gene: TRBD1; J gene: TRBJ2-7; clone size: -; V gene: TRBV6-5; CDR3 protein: CASTPFPDRSYEQYF; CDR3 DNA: TGTGCCAGCACCCCCTTCCCGGACAGGTCCTACGAGCAGTACTTC
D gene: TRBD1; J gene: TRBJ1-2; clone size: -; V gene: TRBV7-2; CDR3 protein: CASSLDRGSAYGYTF; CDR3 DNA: TGTGCCAGCAGCTTAGACAGGGGGAGTGCCTATGGCTACACCTTC
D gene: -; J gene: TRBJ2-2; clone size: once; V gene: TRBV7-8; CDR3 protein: CASSLLSIGTGGELFF; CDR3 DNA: TGTGCCAGCAGCTTATTGTCAATCGGGACTGGCGGGGAGCTGTTTTTT
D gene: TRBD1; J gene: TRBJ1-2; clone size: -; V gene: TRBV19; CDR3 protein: CASSSGGVYGYTF; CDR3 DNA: TGTGCCAGTAGTTCAGGGGGCGTCTATGGCTACACCTTC
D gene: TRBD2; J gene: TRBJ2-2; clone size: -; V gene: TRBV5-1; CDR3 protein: CASSFNPLEPGLATTGELFF; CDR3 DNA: TGCGCCAGCAGCTTTAACCCCCTGGAGCCGGGACTAGCGACCACCGGGGAGCTGTTTTTT
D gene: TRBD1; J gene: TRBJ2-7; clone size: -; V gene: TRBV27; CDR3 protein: CASSPGTVSYEQYF; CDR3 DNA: TGTGCCAGCAGTCCCGGGACAGTCTCCTACGAGCAGTACTTC
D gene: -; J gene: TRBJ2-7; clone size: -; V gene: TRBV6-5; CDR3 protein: CASSYGSPLEQYF; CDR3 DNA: TGTGCCAGCAGTTACGGGAGTCCTCTCGAGCAGTACTTC
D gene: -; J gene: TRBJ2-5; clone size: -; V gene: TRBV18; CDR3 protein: CASSPYATQETQYF; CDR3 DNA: TGTGCCAGCTCGCCTTACGCGACACAAGAGACCCAGTACTTC
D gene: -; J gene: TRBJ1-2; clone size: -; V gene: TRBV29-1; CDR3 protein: CSVEGTQGNYGYTF; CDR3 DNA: TGCAGCGTTGAAGGTACCCAGGGCAACTATGGCTACACCTTC
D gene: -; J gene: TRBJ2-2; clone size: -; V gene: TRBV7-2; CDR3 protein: CASSYASGTGELFF; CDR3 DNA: TGTGCCAGCAGCTATGCTTCGGGCACCGGGGAGCTGTTTTTT
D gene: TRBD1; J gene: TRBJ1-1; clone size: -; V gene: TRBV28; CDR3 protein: CASSPTGGDTEAFF; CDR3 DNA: TGTGCCAGCAGTCCGACAGGGGGGGACACTGAAGCTTTCTTT
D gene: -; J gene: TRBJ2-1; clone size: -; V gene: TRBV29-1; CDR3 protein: CSVRGGPQREQFF; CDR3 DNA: TGCAGCGTGAGGGGGGGTCCCCAACGGGAGCAGTTCTTC
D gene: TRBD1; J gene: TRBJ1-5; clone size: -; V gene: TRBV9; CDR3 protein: CASSETGDQPQHF; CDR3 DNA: TGTGCCAGCAGCGAAACAGGGGATCAGCCCCAGCATTTT
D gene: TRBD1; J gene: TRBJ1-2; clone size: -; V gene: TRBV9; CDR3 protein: CASSLTGEGGYTF; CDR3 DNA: TGTGCCAGCAGTTTGACAGGGGAAGGAGGCTACACCTTC
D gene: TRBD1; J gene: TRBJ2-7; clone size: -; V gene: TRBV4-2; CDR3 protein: CASTQGTGVDEQYF; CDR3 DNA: TGTGCCAGCACCCAAGGGACAGGGGTGGACGAGCAGTACTTC
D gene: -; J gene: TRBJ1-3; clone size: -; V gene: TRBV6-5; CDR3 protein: CASSMDWSSGNTIYF; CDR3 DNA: TGTGCCAGCAGTATGGACTGGAGCTCTGGAAACACCATATATTTT
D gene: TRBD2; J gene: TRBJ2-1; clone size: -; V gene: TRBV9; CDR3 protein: CASSVGGGGASEQFF; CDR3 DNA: TGTGCCAGCAGCGTAGGTGGCGGGGGGGCAAGTGAGCAGTTCTTC
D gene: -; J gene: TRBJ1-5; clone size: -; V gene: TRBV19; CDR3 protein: CASSIQFNQPQHF; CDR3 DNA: TGTGCCAGTAGTATACAGTTTAATCAGCCCCAGCATTTT
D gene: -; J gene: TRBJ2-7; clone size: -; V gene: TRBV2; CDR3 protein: CASSEEDWSYEQYF; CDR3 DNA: TGTGCCAGCAGTGAAGAGGACTGGTCCTACGAGCAGTACTTC
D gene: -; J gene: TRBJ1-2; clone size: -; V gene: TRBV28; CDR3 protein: CASSPTRQGLNDGYTF; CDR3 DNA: TGTGCCAGCAGTCCCACTCGCCAGGGTCTTAACGATGGCTACACCTTC
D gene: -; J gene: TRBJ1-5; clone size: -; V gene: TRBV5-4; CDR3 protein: CASSLEQAVSNQPQHF; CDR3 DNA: TGTGCCAGCAGCTTGGAGCAGGCTGTTAGCAATCAGCCCCAGCATTTT
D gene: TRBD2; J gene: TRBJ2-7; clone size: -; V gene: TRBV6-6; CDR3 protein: CASSSHSGSYEQYF; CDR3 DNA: TGTGCCAGCAGCTCCCATAGCGGGAGTTACGAGCAGTACTTC
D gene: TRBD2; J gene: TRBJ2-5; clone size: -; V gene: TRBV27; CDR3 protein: CASRGASGSRGQETQYF; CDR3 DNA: TGTGCCAGCAGAGGGGCTAGCGGGAGTAGGGGCCAAGAGACCCAGTACTTC
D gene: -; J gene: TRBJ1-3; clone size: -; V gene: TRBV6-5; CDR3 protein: CASSYSNGAGNTIYF; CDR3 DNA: TGTGCCAGCAGTTACTCGAACGGGGCTGGAAACACCATATATTTT
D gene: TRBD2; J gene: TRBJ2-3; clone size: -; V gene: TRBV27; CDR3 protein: CASSLSLAGGQDTQYF; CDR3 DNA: TGTGCCAGCAGTCTTTCACTAGCGGGAGGGCAGGATACGCAGTATTTT
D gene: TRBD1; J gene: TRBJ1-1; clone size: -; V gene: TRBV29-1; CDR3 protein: CSVGQGDEAFF; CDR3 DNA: TGCAGCGTCGGACAGGGGGATGAAGCTTTCTTT